What follows are 9 T cell receptor beta chains derived from one specimen sequenced in a study of cytomegalovirus exposure and HLA in healthy donors. A multiplex PCR was run with 60 Vbeta primers and 13 Jbeta primers. TCRdb's copy holds only in-frame clones and misses some; the assay was immunoSEQ multiplex PCR. The table has over 100,000 clones, around three quarters seen once. Material for sequencing was PBMCs. The receptors come from a woman younger than 30 in good health and CMV-seropositive.

The V call is TRBV27, the J call TRBJ2-5, with TRBD2 as a possible D gene (6 bases). CDR1 and CDR2 (germline): MNHEY, SMNVEV (reference sequence). The CDR3 runs 14 residues. Trimming removed 5 bases at V and 2 bases at J, with 12 bases between. In DNA, the CDR3 is TGTGCCAGCAGTGCAGGGACTGTACAAGAGACCCAGTACTTC. This gives the protein CASSAGTVQETQYF.

The chain links TRBV15 to TRBJ2-7; 8 positions agree with TRBD2. The CDR3 sequence is 15 residues long. Trimming cost V 3 bases and J 3 bases; bases outside gene matches: 7. Per germline, CDR1 LNHNV and CDR2 YYDKDF (reference sequence). The CDR3 sequence: CATSSGLAFYYEQYF. CDR3 coding DNA: TGTGCCACCAGCAGCGGACTAGCCTTCTACTACGAGCAGTACTTC.

The chain uses TRBV27 and TRBJ1-1; weak D call: TRBD1 (5 bases). Deletions cut 3 bases from V and 5 bases from J, with 16 bases between. CDR3 length equals 15 residues. From germline, CDR1 is MNHEY and CDR2 SMNVEV (reference sequence). The CDR3 sequence is CASSLTIQGRTEAFF. DNA for the CDR3: TGTGCCAGCAGTTTGACCATCCAGGGCAGGACTGAAGCTTTCTTT.

The rearrangement uses TRBV10-3 and TRBJ1-2; 8 nucleotides agree with TRBD1. CDR1 is ENHRY, CDR2 SYGVKD, per germline. The trim removed 0 bases at V and 3 bases at J, leaving 9 bases unmatched. The CDR3 runs to 17 residues. The chain's CDR3 is CAISESTDRAGHYGYTF. In DNA, the CDR3 is TGTGCCATCAGTGAGTCGACGGACAGGGCCGGGCACTATGGCTACACCTTC.

V is TRBV5-1 and J is TRBJ2-1; 8 bases match TRBD2. Per the germline V gene, CDR1 is SGHRS and CDR2 is YFSETQ. The CDR3 length is 15 residues. The V segment lost 5 bases and the J segment 0 bases; nucleotides outside the gene matches: 4. For the CDR3, the DNA is TGCGCCAGCAGGCTAGCGGGTAGCTCCTACAATGAGCAGTTCTTC. Residues: CASRLAGSSYNEQFF.

The chain uses TRBV30 and TRBJ1-1, with 10 bases that match TRBD1. Looked up from germline, CDR1 is GTSNPN and CDR2 is SVGIG (reference sequence). V lost 0 bases, J lost 5 bases, and 6 bases stayed unmatched. The CDR3 extends over 15 amino acids. CDR3 coding DNA: TGTGCCTGGAGTGTACGCGGACAGGGGGGGACTGAAGCTTTCTTT. It codes for CAWSVRGQGGTEAFF.

With respect to this clone: A junction end diverges from the germline sequence, so it may reflect a read error. The chain links TRBV4-1 to TRBJ1-6; 8 nucleotides align to TRBD1. The CDR3 covers 18 residues. CDR1 is MGHRA, CDR2 YSYEKL, per germline. The CDR3: CAISHPSPGAGGSSPLHF. DNA of the CDR3: TGCGCCATCAGCCACCCTTCTCCAGGCGCAGGGGGCAGTTCACCCCTCCACTTT.

V gene TRBV5-1 combines with J gene TRBJ1-4, with D possibly TRBD1 on 5 matching bases. Trimming took 4 bases from V and 8 from J, leaving 18 bases between them. This CDR3 region has 15 residues. The germline CDR1 and CDR2 sequences are SGHRS and YFSETQ. This CDR3 is CASSVDSSFGEKLFF. CDR3 in DNA: TGCGCCAGCAGCGTAGACAGTTCTTTTGGCGAAAAACTGTTTTTT.

The CDR3 loop reads CASSASRTGFRELFF. CDR3 nucleotides: TGTGCCAGTAGTGCCTCCCGGACAGGGTTCCGGGAGCTGTTTTTT. This chain connects TRBV19 to TRBJ2-2; the match to TRBD1 covers 8 bases. Trimming at V came to 5 bases and at J to 9 bases, leaving 11 bases not matched to a gene. Germline lookup yields CDR1 LNHDA and CDR2 SQIVND (reference sequence). The CDR3 runs to 15 residues. The variable domain in full, with the rest retrieved from reference TRBV19 and TRBJ2-2, is DGGITQSPKYLFRKEGQNVTLSCEQNLNHDAMYWYRQDPGQGLRLIYYSQIVNDFQKGDIAEGYSVSREKKESFPLTVTSAQKNPTAFYLCASSASRTGFRELFFGEGSRLTVL.